The clone carrying this T cell receptor (beta chain) was counted at least ten times. The data derive from a study of metastatic and nonmetastatic thyroid tumors. Background on the study: Both malignant and benign thyroid patients supplied peripheral blood and tumor or nodule tissue samples, across which the repertoires of these patients were then compared.

In germline, CDR1 is ENHRY, CDR2 SYGVKD. The CDR3 is 14 amino acids. Trimming at V came to 6 bases and at J to 5 bases, leaving 8 bases not matched to a gene. As originally analysed: Variation in CDR3 across clinicopathological groups served as the basis for constructing a distant-metastasis classifier in papillary thyroid cancer. TCRdb called clones again from the PCR reads with MiXCR. The V and J calls follow TCRdb's processing rather than the paper's. The sample shows around 15,000 clones, 20% to 25% of them seen only once. Nobody among the patients had been given any treatment before thyroid surgery.

The receptor was derived from a male donor with papillary thyroid cancer or a benign thyroid nodule (not recorded which). Some clones in this sample may be carry-over from other donors' samples. The chain joins TRBV10-3 to TRBJ2-5, with 8 nucleotides matching TRBD1. The sample taken for sequencing was tumor tissue. The CDR3 region has the DNA TGTGCCATCAGCCCCCCAGGGGGCTCCGAGACCCAGTACTTC. It yields the protein CAISPPGGSETQYF.